Presented here are 9 T cell receptor beta chains from one specimen sequenced in a study of beta chain features in type 1 diabetes. Study-wide findings and caveats: There was a moderate but significant shortening of TCRB CDR3s in all four CD4+ subsets of Type 1 diabetes patients.

No antigens are known for them. Sequenced material consisted of expressed TCRB transcripts (all of the isolated RNA was reverse transcribed). The protocol was immunoSEQ multiplex PCR, while the TCRdb copy is restricted to in-frame clones and leaves out a portion. The table lists hundreds of thousands of clones, about 11% of them singletons. The specimen was naive CD4+ T cells from blood. Source of these receptors: a man younger than 45 with type 1 diabetes.

This sequence joins TRBV4-1 and TRBJ2-1; a weak D match, TRBD1 (6 bases). This CDR3 region has 15 residues. Germline V gene data show CDR1 as MGHRA and CDR2 as YSYEKL. Trimming pared 0 bases from V and 0 bases from J, leaving 6 bases between. The DNA for the CDR3 is TGCGCCAGCAGCCAAGAGGGGGCCTCCTACAATGAGCAGTTCTTC. It specifies CASSQEGASYNEQFF.

This clone has only a few counts. This chain uses TRBV9 with TRBJ1-6, with 9 bases aligning to TRBD1. V shed 3 bases, J shed 11 bases, and the junction held 9 bases outside the gene matches. This CDR3 has 15 amino acids. Germline CDR1 reads SGDLS; CDR2 reads YYNGEE. In DNA, the CDR3 is TGTGCCAGCAGCGCGGACAGGGGCTTGCGGACACCCCTCCACTTT. This translates into CASSADRGLRTPLHF. Full variable domain (outside the CDR3, taken from reference TRBV9 and TRBJ1-6): DSGVTQTPKHLITATGQRVTLRCSPRSGDLSVYWYQQSLDQGLQFLIQYYNGEERAKGNILERFSAQQFPDLHSELNLSSLELGDSALYFCASSADRGLRTPLHFGNGTRLTVT.

This clone came up a few times. This chain joins TRBV9 and TRBJ2-1; no definite D call. This CDR3 is 16 amino acids long. The V gene lost 4 bases and the J gene lost 0 bases, with 14 bases spanning the gap. From germline, CDR1 is SGDLS and CDR2 YYNGEE. Here the CDR3 DNA reads TGTGCCAGCAGCCCTTCTCCGCATAGCTCCTACAATGAGCAGTTCTTC. Translation: CASSPSPHSSYNEQFF.

This clone was counted ten times or more. The chain combines TRBV23-1 with TRBJ1-4, with 9 positions matching TRBD1. TRBV23-1 is an ORF; its function is uncertain. The CDR3 spans 15 residues. Germline trimming cut 2 bases from V and 6 bases from J; bases unmatched to any gene: 4. The CDR3 region has the DNA TGCGCCAGCAGTCAACCCGACAGGGGGGATGAAAAACTGTTTTTT. Translation: CASSQPDRGDEKLFF.

The chain is built from TRBV9 and TRBJ1-5; D remains unclear. Germline CDR1 reads SGDLS; CDR2 reads YYNGEE. CDR3 length equals 15 residues. Trimming took off 5 bases at V and 0 bases at J, with 12 bases between the two ends. CDR3 in DNA: TGTGCCAGCAGTTCGGACGGGGATAGCAATCAGCCCCAGCATTTT. This gives the protein CASSSDGDSNQPQHF. The variable domain in full, completed from reference TRBV9 and TRBJ1-5, reads DSGVTQTPKHLITATGQRVTLRCSPRSGDLSVYWYQQSLDQGLQFLIQYYNGEERAKGNILERFSAQQFPDLHSELNLSSLELGDSALYFCASSSDGDSNQPQHFGDGTRLSIL.

This clone was recorded a few times. CDR3 DNA sequence: TGCGCCAGCAGCTTGGCAGCGGGAATCGGGGAGACCCAGTACTTC. Translating it yields CASSLAAGIGETQYF. V gene TRBV5-1 combines with J gene TRBJ2-5; 7 nucleotides align to TRBD2. V lost 0 bases to trimming and J lost 5 bases; unmatched junction nucleotides: 7. CDR3 size: 15 residues. Germline-derived CDR1 and CDR2 are SGHRS and YFSETQ.

This clone was detected only a few times. The chain recombines TRBV7-3 with TRBJ1-1; 9 nucleotides match TRBD1. Trimming removed 2 bases from V and 5 bases from J; junction bases left unmatched: 9. Germline CDR1 is SGHTA and CDR2 is FQGTGA. The CDR3 has 16 residues. The CDR3 is CASSLGYRGQDTEAFF. CDR3 DNA: TGTGCCAGCAGCTTAGGGTACAGGGGGCAAGATACTGAAGCTTTCTTT.

This CDR3 reads CASQDGGGSTEAFF. CDR3 nucleotide sequence: TGCGCCAGCCAAGACGGGGGTGGAAGCACTGAAGCTTTCTTT. The chain couples TRBV5-1 to TRBJ1-1; a weak D match, TRBD1 (5 bases). Germline V lookup: CDR1 SGHRS, CDR2 YFSETQ. The CDR3 totals 14 residues. V lost 7 bases and J lost 4, with 17 bases in between.

This clone was seen a handful of times. The chain combines TRBV4-3 with TRBJ1-6; 7 bases agree with TRBD1. The ends lost 4 bases at V and 4 bases at J; junction bases unmatched: 7. From germline, CDR1 is LGHNA and CDR2 YSLEER. The CDR3 covers 16 residues. DNA of the CDR3: TGCGCCAGCAGCCTCCTAACAGGGGAATATAATTCACCCCTCCACTTT. It specifies CASSLLTGEYNSPLHF.